This T cell receptor beta chain was sequenced for a study of monozygotic twins with cystic fibrosis. Study outcomes and limitations: The repertoire was suggested to be naive-dominated, clonality median around 0.0093. J usage was most co-twin-similar in 8 of 16 pairs, V in 13.

This clone was seen a handful of times. What it binds is not known. The CDR3 covers 14 residues. Germline V gene sequence: CDR1 MNHEY, CDR2 SVGAGI. Trimming stripped 7 bases from V and 1 base from J, with 13 bases between. TCRdb's copy holds only in-frame clones and misses some; the assay was immunoSEQ multiplex PCR. Here the sample spans some 33,000 clones, around nine tenths being singletons. Sequencing input: blood. The chain links TRBV6-5 to TRBJ1-1; D is perhaps TRBD1 (5 bases). The sequence was collected from a boy aged 2-9 years with cystic fibrosis. The CDR3 is CASTVLGGNTEAFF. The CDR3 coding sequence is TGTGCCAGCACCGTGCTCGGGGGGAACACTGAAGCTTTCTTT.